This entry lists 10 T cell receptor beta chains sequenced from one sample in a study of blood T cells in healthy people across ages. PCR was performed a second time for about 6 to 11 cycles using a sample-barcoded 5' primer and a J-beta primer mix. TCRdb used MiXCR to reprocess the 5' RACE reads, holding one entry per CDR3 protein. The table records 600,000 to 650,000 distinct CDR3 sequences, roughly 58% of them present only once. What was sequenced was blood. These receptors originate from a man between 60 and 75 years old in good health.

The V and J genes are TRBV7-2 and TRBJ1-2, with 8 bases aligning to TRBD1. Per the germline V gene, CDR1 is SGHTA and CDR2 is FQGNSA. CDR3 size: 14 residues. After removal of 11 bases from V and 1 base from J, the junction contained 9 bases not matched to a gene. Here the CDR3 DNA reads TGTGCCGGAGAGGGACAGGCGTTTAACTATGGCTACACCTTC. It codes for CAGEGQAFNYGYTF.

The J gene is TRBJ1-1, the V gene TRBV12-3 or TRBV12-4, with 10 bases aligning to TRBD1. The CDR3 totals 14 residues. Germline trimming cut 3 bases from V and 5 bases from J; bases unmatched to any gene: 3. The CDR3 protein is CASSFGTGDTEAFF. For the CDR3, the DNA is TGTGCCAGCAGTTTTGGGACAGGGGATACTGAAGCTTTCTTT.

This clonotype turned up a few times. For the CDR3, the DNA is TGTGCCAGCAGTCCCCGGGGTGAAAAACTGTTTTTT. Encoded protein: CASSPRGEKLFF. V gene TRBV6-5 combines with J gene TRBJ1-4; D is unclear. V was pared by 5 bases and J by 7 bases, with 8 bases between. Germline V gene sequence: CDR1 MNHEY, CDR2 SVGAGI. The CDR3 consists of 12 residues.

The V gene is TRBV6-2 or TRBV6-3, the J gene TRBJ1-1, with D possibly TRBD1 on 5 matching bases. V lost 6 bases and J lost 0, with 17 bases in between. CDR1 and CDR2 (germline): MNHEY, SVGEGT. CDR3 size: 16 residues. The CDR3 region has the DNA TGTGCCAGCAGGGCGGGGCGGGAGATAATGAACACTGAAGCTTTCTTT. It translates to CASRAGREIMNTEAFF.

The chain links TRBV9 to TRBJ2-5, with TRBD2 as a possible D gene (6 bases). The CDR3 extends over 16 amino acids. The V and J ends lost 0 bases and 11 bases respectively, with 23 bases between them. Germline assignment: CDR1 SGDLS and CDR2 YYNGEE. CDR3 residues: CASSVGWGDPYDEQYF. The CDR3 nucleotides read TGTGCCAGCAGCGTAGGGTGGGGGGATCCTTACGATGAGCAGTACTTC.

V and J are TRBV11-2 and TRBJ2-5; the D gene could be TRBD1 or TRBD2 (5 bases each). The V end was cut by 5 bases, the J end by 1 base, with 17 bases between. The CDR3 extends over 16 amino acids. CDR1 SGHAT and CDR2 FQNNGV come from the germline V gene. DNA of the CDR3: TGTGCCAGCAGCCGCCGGGGCTCTAAAGCCCAAGAGACCCAGTACTTC. Translating gives CASSRRGSKAQETQYF. The entire variable domain, with the rest obtained from reference TRBV11-2 and TRBJ2-5, is as follows: EAGVAQSPRYKIIEKRQSVAFWCNPISGHATLYWYQQILGQGPKLLIQFQNNGVVDDSQLPKDRFSAERLKGVDSTLKIQPAKLEDSAVYLCASSRRGSKAQETQYFGPGTRLLVL.

The rearrangement uses TRBV2 and TRBJ2-3; unclear D gene. CDR1 and CDR2 from the germline V gene are SNHLY and FYNNEI. The CDR3 runs 13 residues. V was cut by 7 bases and J by 1 base, with 9 bases left in between. CDR3 coding DNA: TGTGCCAGCATTCTCGAGCGCACAGATACGCAGTATTTT. It encodes CASILERTDTQYF.

V is TRBV7-2 and J is TRBJ2-3, with 9 bases fitting TRBD1. Germline values: CDR1 SGHTA, CDR2 FQGNSA. The V gene end was trimmed by 6 bases and the J gene end by 2 bases; junction bases not matched to a gene: 9. This CDR3 spans 16 amino acids. DNA for the CDR3: TGTGCCAGCAGACGTCCGGGACAGGGTTTCACAGATACGCAGTATTTT. Protein product: CASRRPGQGFTDTQYF. The whole variable domain, remainder taken from reference TRBV7-2 and TRBJ2-3, is GAGVSQSPSNKVTEKGKDVELRCDPISGHTALYWYRQSLGQGLEFLIYFQGNSAPDKSGLPSDRFSAERTGGSVSTLTIQRTQQEDSAVYLCASRRPGQGFTDTQYFGPGTRLTVL.

The chain uses TRBV9 and TRBJ2-2; 7 bases fit TRBD2. This CDR3 comprises 14 residues. Trimming took 4 bases from V and 6 from J; bases not matched to a gene: 6. Germline CDR1 is SGDLS and CDR2 is YYNGEE. The CDR3 loop is CASSRGSGAGELFF. The CDR3 nucleotides read TGTGCCAGCAGCCGGGGGAGCGGGGCCGGGGAGCTGTTTTTT.

The chain uses TRBV10-3 and TRBJ2-1; a possible D gene is TRBD1 (6 bases). This CDR3 has 13 amino acids. Trimming pared 3 bases from V and 4 bases from J, leaving 7 bases between. Germline V gives CDR1 ENHRY, CDR2 SYGVKD. In DNA form, the CDR3 reads TGTGCCATCAGTGACCAGGGGTACAATGAGCAGTTCTTC. Its protein product is CAISDQGYNEQFF.